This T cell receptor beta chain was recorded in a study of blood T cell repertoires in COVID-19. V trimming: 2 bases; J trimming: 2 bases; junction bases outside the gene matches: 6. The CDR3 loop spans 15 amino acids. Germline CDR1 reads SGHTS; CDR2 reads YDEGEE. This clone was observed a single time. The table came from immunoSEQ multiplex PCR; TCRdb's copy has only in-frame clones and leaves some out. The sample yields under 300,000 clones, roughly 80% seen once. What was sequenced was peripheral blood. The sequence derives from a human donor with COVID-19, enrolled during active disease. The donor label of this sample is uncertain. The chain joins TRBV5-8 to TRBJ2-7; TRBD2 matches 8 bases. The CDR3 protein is CASSFLSGTTYEQYF. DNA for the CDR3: TGTGCCAGCAGCTTCCTTAGCGGGACCACCTACGAGCAGTACTTC. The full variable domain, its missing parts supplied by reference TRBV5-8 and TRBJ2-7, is EAGVTQSPTHLIKTRGQQATLRCSPISGHTSVYWYQQALGLGLQFLLWYDEGEERNRGNFPPRFSGRQFPNYSSELNVNALELEDSALYLCASSFLSGTTYEQYFGPGTRLTVT.